This TCR beta chain was retrieved from a study of blood T cell repertoires in COVID-19 (dated by TCRdb to about 2020). Some background on the complete study: Collaborator samples came from the United States, Italy and Spain and covered acute and convalescent phases of COVID-19. The samples were drawn from the first 160 participants of the ongoing ImmuneRACE study and from 1,254 subjects provided by 6 global collaborators. HLA class I and class II types, where available, came from metadata supplied by the sample provider rather than from assay-based typing. The dataset comprised deeply sampled blood TCRbeta repertoires from subjects exposed to, actively infected with, or recovered from COVID-19. The sample metadata nearly always contained a de-identified subject ID, COVID-19 status, age in years and sex. The prospective study material was composed of cDNA or gDNA derived from T cells, B-cell-depleted T cells, or PBMCs. The repertoires were made available in a free public database intended to serve as a resource for research on the immune response to SARS-CoV-2.

Reading from cysteine to phenylalanine, the CDR3 counts 19 amino acids. Kept here is only the CDR3 DNA, which spans 57 bases and is read in frame from base 1. Germline trimming: 0 bases from V, 4 bases from J; junction bases outside gene matches: 13. CDR1 and CDR2 are drawn from the germline V gene: MNHEY, SVGEGT. About this clone: The antigen it binds to is not known. Base qualities are not recorded, but no much larger clone differs from it by a single base.

General findings and caveats noted by the study authors: How much clinical and demographic metadata was included differed by source and by participant, and the metadata was provided uncurated.

Participants in the prospective study were aged about 18 to 95 years, lived in under 30 United States geographic areas, and enrolled through a virtual design. In the prospective study, participants were assigned to cohorts based on the clinical history participants reported in a screening survey and a study questionnaire. Mobile phlebotomists in the prospective study collected whole blood, serum and a nasopharyngeal or oropharyngeal swab from every participant. Over an approximately 2-month period, participants in the prospective study had the option of providing additional blood draws and questionnaires. Before DNA extraction, prospective study blood samples were shipped either frozen or at room temperature. TCRbeta CDR3 regions were amplified from genomic DNA by means of the immunoSEQ Assay, a bias-controlled multiplex PCR. The original methods were these. Within the assay, amplification of reference gene primers was used to estimate how many nucleated cells each sample contained. Sequence reads were collapsed and filtered to measure the absolute abundance of every unique TCRbeta CDR3 rearrangement. Productive Simpson clonality was computed per sample as the square root of Simpson's diversity index over productive rearrangements. TCRdb obtained this table from immuneACCESS and retained in-frame rearrangements with V and J assigned. These tables miss some clones; where compared with another copy, unresolved V genes account for less than half of the shortfall, and the remainder is unexplained. V and J calls plus clone size are reproduced from that table; the DNA served to infer D and trimming. Counted in this sample were around 300,000 clones; 90% of them appeared once. Of the sample, 1.7% falls within the top ten clones.

The sequenced sample consisted of PBMCs or T cells enriched from blood (not recorded which). This TCR derives from a woman aged 18-29 years with acute COVID-19. The chain links TRBV6-2 or TRBV6-3 with TRBJ2-1; 9 nucleotides in the junction match TRBD2. The nucleotide sequence is TGTGCCAGCAGTTACTCGGAGACTAGCGGATCGTGGGCATACAATGAGCAGTTCTTC. It encodes CASSYSETSGSWAYNEQFF.